This passage covers 20 T cell receptor beta chains from one sample sequenced in a study of T cell responses to AZD1222 COVID-19 vaccine. Sequencing was performed with immunoSEQ multiplex PCR; in TCRdb, only in-frame clones are kept and a portion is missing. The sample comprises under 200,000 clones, about 91% of which are singletons, and 4.4% rests with the top ten. The specimen comprised peripheral blood, sampled on day 0 of AZD1222 vaccination. These receptors all come from an adult in good health.

The chain links TRBV19 to TRBJ2-3; D remains ambiguous. Deletions cut 7 bases from V and 2 bases from J, with 10 bases between. This CDR3 has 13 residues. Germline V gene lookup returns CDR1 LNHDA and CDR2 SQIVND (reference sequence). CDR3 loop: CASKESDTDTQYF. The CDR3 DNA reads as TGTGCCAGTAAGGAGTCAGACACAGATACGCAGTATTTT. Based on the CDR3 plus reference TRBV19 and TRBJ2-3, the full variable domain is DGGITQSPKYLFRKEGQNVTLSCEQNLNHDAMYWYRQDPGQGLRLIYYSQIVNDFQKGDIAEGYSVSREKKESFPLTVTSAQKNPTAFYLCASKESDTDTQYFGPGTRLTVL.

The CDR3 nucleotides read TGTGCCAGCAGCCCACATGGGGACAGGGTTGGAAACACCATATATTTT. Its translation is CASSPHGDRVGNTIYF. The rearrangement links TRBV11-2 to TRBJ1-3, with 9 bases identical to TRBD1. Germline trimming cut 5 bases from V and 3 bases from J; bases unmatched to any gene: 8. The CDR3 extends over 16 amino acids. In germline, CDR1 is SGHAT, CDR2 FQNNGV.

This sequence joins TRBV28 and TRBJ1-1, with TRBD1 as a possible D gene (5 bases). V dropped 9 bases and J dropped 4 bases, with 9 bases sitting between them. Germline V gene sequence: CDR1 MDHEN, CDR2 SYDVKM. The CDR3 has 11 residues. CDR3 loop: CASGGGTEAFF. The CDR3 DNA reads as TGTGCCAGTGGTGGGGGCACTGAAGCTTTCTTT. Variable domain in full (rest from reference TRBV28 and TRBJ1-1): DVKVTQSSRYLVKRTGEKVFLECVQDMDHENMFWYRQDPGLGLRLIYFSYDVKMKEKGDIPEGYSVSREKKERFSLILESASTNQTSMYLCASGGGTEAFFGQGTRLTVV.

The V and J genes are TRBV2 and TRBJ2-1, with 16 bases lining up with TRBD2. CDR3 length equals 18 residues. From germline, CDR1 is SNHLY and CDR2 FYNNEI. The junction had 7 bases not matched to a gene; V was cut back by 6 bases and J by 2 bases. CDR3 region: CASRSGTSGREAYNEQFF. The CDR3 DNA follows: TGTGCCAGCAGATCCGGGACTAGCGGGAGGGAGGCCTACAATGAGCAGTTCTTC.

The V call is TRBV5-1, the J call TRBJ2-7; the match to TRBD2 covers 9 bases. CDR1 is SGHRS and CDR2 is YFSETQ in the germline V gene. The CDR3 totals 18 residues. Trimming cost V 2 bases and J 2 bases; bases outside gene matches: 14. The CDR3, as DNA: TGCGCCAGCAGCTTACTACCACCGGGACTAGCTACCACCTACGAGCAGTACTTC. Residues: CASSLLPPGLATTYEQYF.

The gene calls are TRBV5-1 and TRBJ1-1; TRBD1 matches at 8 bases. V was clipped by 0 bases and J by 5 bases; unmatched bases: 9. Germline V lookup: CDR1 SGHRS, CDR2 YFSETQ. The CDR3 length is 16 residues. CDR3 sequence: CASSLAKGDRITEAFF. For the CDR3, the DNA is TGCGCCAGCAGCTTGGCCAAGGGGGACAGGATTACTGAAGCTTTCTTT. Full variable domain (missing parts from reference TRBV5-1 and TRBJ1-1): KAGVTQTPRYLIKTRGQQVTLSCSPISGHRSVSWYQQTPGQGLQFLFEYFSETQRNKGNFPGRFSGRQFSNSRSEMNVSTLELGDSALYLCASSLAKGDRITEAFFGQGTRLTVV.

The DNA of the CDR3 is TGTGCCAGCAGCTTACAGGGTAACGGAAACACCATATATTTT. Translating it yields CASSLQGNGNTIYF. The chain couples TRBV7-9 to TRBJ1-3; tentatively, D is TRBD1 (5 bases). Trimming removed 2 bases at V and 4 bases at J, with 9 bases between. CDR3 length: 14 amino acids. The germline V gene has CDR1 SEHNR and CDR2 FQNEAQ (reference sequence).

The chain combines TRBV9 with TRBJ1-1; TRBD1 is a possible D gene (6 bases). V dropped 2 bases and J dropped 6 bases, with 11 bases sitting between them. Germline V gives CDR1 SGDLS, CDR2 YYNGEE. CDR3 length: 13 amino acids. Here the CDR3 reads CASSVLGQSEAFF. The CDR3 DNA reads as TGTGCCAGCAGCGTTCTCGGACAGTCTGAAGCTTTCTTT.

The chain links TRBV6-5 to TRBJ1-1; weak D call: TRBD1 (5 bases). Germline V gene sequence: CDR1 MNHEY, CDR2 SVGAGI. This CDR3 is built from 15 residues. V was cut by 6 bases and J by 1 base, with 15 bases left in between. The CDR3 is CASSPAQGANTEAFF. The CDR3 nucleotides are TGTGCCAGCAGCCCGGCCCAAGGGGCGAACACTGAAGCTTTCTTT.

V and J are TRBV10-3 and TRBJ2-7; the D gene is possibly TRBD2 (6 bases). V gave up 11 bases and J gave up 2 bases, with 16 bases separating them. There are 13 residues in the CDR3. Germline lookup yields CDR1 ENHRY and CDR2 SYGVKD. The CDR3 DNA reads TGTGCCGCAAGGCGGGGAGATACCTACGAGCAGTACTTC. It is translated as CAARRGDTYEQYF.

This chain uses TRBV28 with TRBJ2-7; unclear D gene. Germline lookup yields CDR1 MDHEN and CDR2 SYDVKM. V lost 5 bases, J lost 7 bases, and 12 bases lay in between. CDR3 size: 12 residues. In nucleotides, the CDR3 is TGTGCCAGCAGTATTTGGGTCTCAGAGCAGTACTTC. Translation: CASSIWVSEQYF.

This rearrangement joins TRBV28 to TRBJ1-5; D is perhaps TRBD1 (6 bases). V lost 4 bases to trimming and J lost 1 base, with 11 bases between them. The germline gives CDR1 MDHEN, CDR2 SYDVKM. The CDR3 extends over 15 amino acids. The CDR3 sequence: CASSSGQSSNQPQHF. The CDR3 coding sequence is TGTGCCAGCAGTTCCGGACAGTCGAGCAATCAGCCCCAGCATTTT. Together with reference TRBV28 and TRBJ1-5, the CDR3 gives the full variable domain: DVKVTQSSRYLVKRTGEKVFLECVQDMDHENMFWYRQDPGLGLRLIYFSYDVKMKEKGDIPEGYSVSREKKERFSLILESASTNQTSMYLCASSSGQSSNQPQHFGDGTRLSIL.

The chain joins TRBV14 to TRBJ2-7; 13 bases match TRBD2. With 4 bases clipped from V and 5 bases from J, the junction kept 5 bases outside the gene matches. This CDR3 is built from 15 residues. Germline lookup yields CDR1 SGHDN and CDR2 FVKESK. CDR3 amino acids: CASSLGLAGAHEQYF. The CDR3 DNA follows: TGTGCCAGCAGCCTCGGACTAGCGGGAGCACACGAGCAGTACTTC.

This chain uses TRBV11-3 with TRBJ2-3; D is ambiguous. The CDR3 spans 13 residues. V was shortened by 2 bases and J by 7 bases, with 10 bases between the two germline ends. Germline CDR1 SGHNT, CDR2 YENEEA. CDR3 nucleotides: TGTGCCAGCAGCTTAAGGCCTTCCTATACGCAGTATTTT. This encodes CASSLRPSYTQYF.

This clone was counted a single time. This sequence joins TRBV14 and TRBJ2-1; 16 bases match TRBD2. The length of the CDR3 is 15 residues. With 4 bases clipped from V and 15 bases from J, the junction kept 9 bases outside the gene matches. Germline V gene lookup returns CDR1 SGHDN and CDR2 FVKESK. The DNA for the CDR3 is TGTGCCAGCAGCCCGCCGGGACTAGCGGGAGGGCCCGGGTTCTTC. It is translated as CASSPPGLAGGPGFF.

J is TRBJ1-1 and V is TRBV19; a possible D gene is TRBD1 (5 bases). The CDR3 length is 14 residues. CDR1 is LNHDA and CDR2 is SQIVND in the germline V gene (reference sequence). The germline V and J ends were trimmed by 5 bases and 0 bases, with 10 bases remaining between them. The CDR3 here is CASSGRVMNTEAFF. The CDR3 coding sequence is TGTGCCAGTAGTGGCAGGGTCATGAACACTGAAGCTTTCTTT.

The CDR3, as DNA: TGTGCCAGCAGTTTACATCGGAGCAGGGGGGACTATGGCTACACCTTC. The encoded protein is CASSLHRSRGDYGYTF. This chain connects TRBV6-2 or TRBV6-3 to TRBJ1-2; 7 positions match TRBD1. The V gene end was trimmed by 4 bases and the J gene end by 3 bases; junction bases not matched to a gene: 11. Germline CDR1 and CDR2: MNHEY and SVGEGT. The CDR3 extends over 16 amino acids.

The rearrangement joins TRBV10-3 to TRBJ2-7; D may match TRBD1 or TRBD2 (5 bases each). The V end was cut by 4 bases, the J end by 5 bases, with 18 bases between. Germline V gene data show CDR1 as ENHRY and CDR2 as SYGVKD. The length of the CDR3 is 15 residues. CDR3 sequence reads: CAISVAGARGNEQYF. The CDR3 nucleotides are TGTGCCATCAGTGTAGCCGGGGCCCGAGGGAACGAGCAGTACTTC.

This clone was seen just once. The V call is TRBV28, the J call TRBJ2-2; D is uncertain. The V end was cut by 7 bases, the J end by 7 bases, with 13 bases between. The CDR3 has 13 amino acids. CDR1 MDHEN and CDR2 SYDVKM come from the germline V gene. The CDR3 region is CASTVSAYGELFF. The CDR3 coding sequence is TGTGCCAGCACCGTATCGGCATACGGGGAGCTGTTTTTT.

The chain recombines TRBV14 with TRBJ2-7, with D unclear. Germline CDR1 SGHDN, CDR2 FVKESK. The CDR3 has 14 amino acids. V was trimmed by 3 bases and J by 1 base, leaving 10 bases between them. The CDR3 is CASSHFGRSYEQYF. In DNA form, the CDR3 reads TGTGCCAGCAGCCACTTTGGTAGGTCCTACGAGCAGTACTTC.